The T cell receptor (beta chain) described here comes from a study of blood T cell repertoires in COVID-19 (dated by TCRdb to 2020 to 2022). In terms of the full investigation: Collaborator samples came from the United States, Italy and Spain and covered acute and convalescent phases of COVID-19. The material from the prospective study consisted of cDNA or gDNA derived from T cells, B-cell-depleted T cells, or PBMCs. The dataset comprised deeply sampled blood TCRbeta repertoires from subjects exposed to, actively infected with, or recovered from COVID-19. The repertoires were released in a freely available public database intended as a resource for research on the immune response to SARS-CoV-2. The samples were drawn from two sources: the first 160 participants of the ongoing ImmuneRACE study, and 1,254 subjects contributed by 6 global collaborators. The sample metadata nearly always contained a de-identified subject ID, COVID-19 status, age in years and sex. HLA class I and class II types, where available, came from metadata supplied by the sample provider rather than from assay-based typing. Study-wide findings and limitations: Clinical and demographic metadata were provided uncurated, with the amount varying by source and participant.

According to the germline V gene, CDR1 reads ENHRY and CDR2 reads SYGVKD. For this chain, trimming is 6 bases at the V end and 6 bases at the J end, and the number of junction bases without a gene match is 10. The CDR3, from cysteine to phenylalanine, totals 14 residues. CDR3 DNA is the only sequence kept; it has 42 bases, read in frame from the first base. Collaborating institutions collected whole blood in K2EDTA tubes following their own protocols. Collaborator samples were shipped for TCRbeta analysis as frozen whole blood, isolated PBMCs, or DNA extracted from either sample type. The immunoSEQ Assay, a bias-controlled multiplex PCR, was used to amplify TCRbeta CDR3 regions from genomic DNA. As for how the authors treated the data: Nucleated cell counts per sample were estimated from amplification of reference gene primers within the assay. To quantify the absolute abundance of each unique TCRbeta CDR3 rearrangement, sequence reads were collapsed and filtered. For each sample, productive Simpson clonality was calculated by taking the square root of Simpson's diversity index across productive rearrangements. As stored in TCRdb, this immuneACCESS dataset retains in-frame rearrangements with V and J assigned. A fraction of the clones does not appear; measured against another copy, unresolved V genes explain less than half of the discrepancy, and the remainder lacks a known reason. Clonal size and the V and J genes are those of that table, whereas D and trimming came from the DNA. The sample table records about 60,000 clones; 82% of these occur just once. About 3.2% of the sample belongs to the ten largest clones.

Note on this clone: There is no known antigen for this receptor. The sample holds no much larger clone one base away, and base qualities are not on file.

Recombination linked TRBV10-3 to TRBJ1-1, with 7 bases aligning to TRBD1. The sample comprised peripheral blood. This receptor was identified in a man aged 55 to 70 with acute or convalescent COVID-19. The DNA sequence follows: TGTGCCATCAGACCCGACAGGGTGAATTCTGAAGCTTTCTTT. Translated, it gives CAIRPDRVNSEAFF.